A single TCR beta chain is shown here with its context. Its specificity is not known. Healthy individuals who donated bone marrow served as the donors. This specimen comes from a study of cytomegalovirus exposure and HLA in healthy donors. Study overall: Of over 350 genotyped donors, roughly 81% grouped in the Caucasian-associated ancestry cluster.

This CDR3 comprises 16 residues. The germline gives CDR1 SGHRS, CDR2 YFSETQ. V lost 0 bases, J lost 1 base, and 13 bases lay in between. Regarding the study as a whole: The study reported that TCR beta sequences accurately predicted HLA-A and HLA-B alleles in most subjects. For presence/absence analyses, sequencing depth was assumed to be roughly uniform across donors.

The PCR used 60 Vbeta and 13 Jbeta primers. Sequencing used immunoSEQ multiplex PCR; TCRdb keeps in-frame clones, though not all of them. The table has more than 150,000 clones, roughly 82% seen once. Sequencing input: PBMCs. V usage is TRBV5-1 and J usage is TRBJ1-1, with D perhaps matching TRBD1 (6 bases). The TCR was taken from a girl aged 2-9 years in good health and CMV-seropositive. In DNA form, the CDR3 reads TGCGCCAGCAGCTTGGGGGCAGGGGATGGGAACACTGAAGCTTTCTTT. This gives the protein CASSLGAGDGNTEAFF.